These 5 T cell receptor beta chains originate from one sample sequenced in a study of blood T cell repertoires in COVID-19. The protocol was immunoSEQ multiplex PCR, while the TCRdb copy is restricted to in-frame clones and leaves out a portion. The sample yields 30,000 to 45,000 clones, about nine tenths seen once. Sequencing input: peripheral blood. These receptors came from a human donor in a cohort sampled during active COVID-19.

This clone appeared once. The V gene is TRBV5-1, the J gene TRBJ2-2; D remains ambiguous. V was clipped by 7 bases and J by 6 bases, with 10 bases between them. Germline V gene lookup returns CDR1 SGHRS and CDR2 YFSETQ. The CDR3 is 12 residues long. The DNA of the CDR3 is TGCGCCAGCTCCCCCTCTTCCGGGGAGCTGTTTTTT. Translating gives CASSPSSGELFF. The entire variable domain, with the rest obtained from reference TRBV5-1 and TRBJ2-2, is as follows: KAGVTQTPRYLIKTRGQQVTLSCSPISGHRSVSWYQQTPGQGLQFLFEYFSETQRNKGNFPGRFSGRQFSNSRSEMNVSTLELGDSALYLCASSPSSGELFFGEGSRLTVL.

The V gene is TRBV7-9, the J gene TRBJ1-1, with a weak D call TRBD1 (5 bases). The V end lost 5 bases, the J end lost 4 bases, and 11 bases lay between the germline ends. The germline CDR1 and CDR2 sequences are SEHNR and FQNEAQ (reference sequence). The CDR3 extends over 13 amino acids. The CDR3 DNA is TGTGCCAGCAGCGGAGACAGTGGCACTGAAGCTTTCTTT. Amino acid sequence: CASSGDSGTEAFF.

In its sample, this clone was seen a few times. The chain couples TRBV2 to TRBJ1-5; no definite D call. The CDR3 contains 14 residues. Germline loops: CDR1 SNHLY, CDR2 FYNNEI. Trimming took off 1 base at V and 4 bases at J, with 8 bases between the two ends. The CDR3 protein is CASSEGSRNQPQHF. CDR3 sequence (DNA): TGTGCCAGCAGTGAAGGGAGTCGGAATCAGCCCCAGCATTTT. Based on the CDR3 plus reference TRBV2 and TRBJ1-5, the full variable domain is EPEVTQTPSHQVTQMGQEVILRCVPISNHLYFYWYRQILGQKVEFLVSFYNNEISEKSEIFDDQFSVERPDGSNFTLKIRSTKLEDSAMYFCASSEGSRNQPQHFGDGTRLSIL.

The chain combines TRBV10-3 with TRBJ2-1; 10 nucleotides align to TRBD2. J gave up 3 bases and V 2 bases, and 4 bases lay outside the gene matches. The CDR3 length is 16 residues. The germline V gene has CDR1 ENHRY and CDR2 SYGVKD. In DNA form, the CDR3 reads TGTGCCATCAGTGAGCTAGCTAGCGGGGGCTACAATGAGCAGTTCTTC. Its protein is CAISELASGGYNEQFF.

The rearrangement joins TRBV19 to TRBJ1-5; perhaps TRBD1 as D (5 bases). Germline lookup yields CDR1 LNHDA and CDR2 SQIVND (reference sequence). V was cut by 8 bases and J by 2 bases, with 13 bases left in between. The CDR3 has 14 amino acids. CDR3 sequence: CASSGLRGNQPQHF. The CDR3 DNA sequence: TGTGCCAGTTCGGGACTACGGGGCAATCAGCCCCAGCATTTT.